The next 27 T cell receptor beta chains were all read from a single sample in a study of beta chain features in type 1 diabetes. Reverse transcription of all isolated RNA meant that expressed TCRB transcripts were sequenced. The assay was immunoSEQ multiplex PCR, and TCRdb's table has in-frame clones only and misses some. The table lists some 900,000 clones, under 20% of them singletons. The specimen sequenced was naive CD4+ T cells from blood. The receptors were sampled from a woman between 18 and 29 years old in good health.

This clone was seen a handful of times. This chain joins TRBV18 and TRBJ1-1; D gene uncertain. CDR3 length equals 11 residues. Germline V gives CDR1 KGHSH, CDR2 LQKENI. Trimming took off 3 bases at V and 10 bases at J, with 9 bases between the two ends. CDR3 loop: CASSPQERAFF. CDR3 coding DNA: TGTGCCAGCTCACCTCAGGAAAGAGCTTTCTTT. The full variable domain, in which reference TRBV18 and TRBJ1-1 provide the parts outside the CDR3, is NAGVMQNPRHLVRRRGQEARLRCSPMKGHSHVYWYRQLPEEGLKFMVYLQKENIIDESGMPKERFSAEFPKEGPSILRIQQVVRGDSAAYFCASSPQERAFFGQGTRLTVV.

The rearrangement uses TRBV29-1 and TRBJ2-5; perhaps TRBD2 as D (5 bases). Looked up from germline, CDR1 is SQVTM and CDR2 is ANQGSEA. V lost 4 bases and J lost 3, with 9 bases in between. This CDR3 is 12 amino acids long. CDR3 residues: CSVGSGEETQYF. The CDR3 region has the DNA TGCAGCGTTGGATCCGGGGAAGAGACCCAGTACTTC.

V is TRBV29-1 and J is TRBJ1-2, with 8 nucleotides matching TRBD1. The CDR3 has 15 residues. V lost 5 bases to trimming and J lost 7 bases; unmatched junction nucleotides: 15. The germline gives CDR1 SQVTM, CDR2 ANQGSEA. The chain's CDR3 is CSVTIGDRQRGGYTF. In DNA form, the CDR3 reads TGCAGCGTTACTATCGGGGACAGGCAAAGGGGTGGCTACACCTTC.

J is TRBJ2-3 and V is TRBV4-3; TRBD2 agrees at 10 bases. The V gene's germline CDR1 is LGHNA and CDR2 YSLEER. This CDR3 has 17 amino acids. The trim removed 0 bases at V and 5 bases at J, leaving 8 bases unmatched. The CDR3 loop is CASSQDPLAGVVDTQYF. The CDR3 DNA sequence: TGCGCCAGCAGCCAAGATCCCCTAGCGGGAGTGGTAGATACGCAGTATTTT.

The chain carries TRBV7-3 and TRBJ2-3; 8 bases align to TRBD2. Per germline, CDR1 SGHTA and CDR2 FQGTGA. With V trimmed by 6 bases and J by 3 bases, 11 bases remained unmatched. The CDR3 loop spans 16 amino acids. The CDR3 DNA reads as TGTGCCAGCAGTCGAAAAGCGGGAGTCAGTACAGATACGCAGTATTTT. This encodes CASSRKAGVSTDTQYF.

This clone occurred a few times. The rearrangement uses TRBV7-9 and TRBJ2-1; 9 bases align to TRBD2. Germline trimming cut 3 bases from V and 5 bases from J; bases unmatched to any gene: 5. This CDR3 comprises 15 residues. The V gene's germline CDR1 is SEHNR and CDR2 FQNEAQ (reference sequence). CDR3 sequence reads: CASSFSGRTNNEQFF. DNA of the CDR3: TGTGCCAGCAGCTTCAGCGGGAGGACCAACAATGAGCAGTTCTTC.

This CDR3 is CSVIIPYEQYF. The CDR3 nucleotides are TGCAGCGTTATCATCCCCTACGAGCAGTACTTC. The chain links TRBV29-1 to TRBJ2-7, with unresolved D. Per germline, CDR1 SQVTM and CDR2 ANQGSEA. This CDR3 is 11 amino acids long. The germline V and J ends were trimmed by 5 bases and 2 bases, with 7 bases remaining between them.

V and J are TRBV19 and TRBJ1-2, with D hard to call. This CDR3 comprises 12 residues. Germline CDR1 reads LNHDA; CDR2 reads SQIVND (reference sequence). V lost 7 bases, J lost 7 bases, and 13 bases lay in between. The CDR3 loop reads CASTPIGGGYTF. The CDR3 DNA sequence: TGTGCCAGTACACCCATCGGTGGTGGCTACACCTTC.

This chain links TRBV11-2 with TRBJ2-7, with 7 positions matching TRBD1. The V segment lost 2 bases and the J segment 4 bases; nucleotides outside the gene matches: 11. The germline gives CDR1 SGHAT, CDR2 FQNNGV. CDR3 length: 16 residues. The CDR3 here is CASSLLLSTGMYEQYF. CDR3 DNA: TGTGCCAGCAGCTTACTGTTATCGACAGGGATGTACGAGCAGTACTTC.

In its sample, this clone was seen a few times. Within the sample, other DNA sequences also encode this same CDR3. The CDR3 sequence: CASSLVGSSGNTIYF. DNA of the CDR3: TGTGCCAGCAGCTTAGTCGGAAGCTCTGGAAACACCATATATTTT. The chain is built from TRBV7-2 and TRBJ1-3; D unresolved. V lost 1 base and J lost 0, with 7 bases in between. Germline V gives CDR1 SGHTA, CDR2 FQGNSA. The CDR3 spans 15 residues.

Comment on this clone: The same CDR3 can be traced to other DNA sequences in this sample. The V gene is TRBV7-2, the J gene TRBJ1-2, with D perhaps TRBD1 (6 bases). V dropped 5 bases and J dropped 4 bases, with 11 bases sitting between them. Per the germline V gene, CDR1 is SGHTA and CDR2 is FQGNSA. This CDR3 region has 13 residues. The CDR3 protein is CASSPQGTYGYTF. The CDR3 DNA sequence: TGTGCCAGCAGCCCGCAGGGGACCTATGGCTACACCTTC.

The gene calls are TRBV6-1 and TRBJ1-1; D remains unclear. This CDR3 region has 13 residues. The V gene's germline CDR1 is MNHNS and CDR2 SASEGT. V dropped 5 bases and J dropped 1 base, with 8 bases sitting between them. Here the CDR3 DNA reads TGTGCCAGCAGTATAACGCGGAACACTGAAGCTTTCTTT. Its protein product is CASSITRNTEAFF.

The V and J genes are TRBV5-4 and TRBJ2-2; the D gene is possibly TRBD1 (6 bases). The CDR3 is 16 residues long. The V gene lost 5 bases and the J gene lost 2 bases, with 16 bases spanning the gap. CDR1 SGHNT and CDR2 YYREEE come from the germline V gene (reference sequence). The CDR3 here is CASSLSSGQNTGELFF. The CDR3 nucleotides read TGTGCCAGCAGTCTTTCTTCGGGACAAAACACCGGGGAGCTGTTTTTT.

This chain uses TRBV11-1 with TRBJ1-2, with D perhaps TRBD1 (5 bases). The CDR3 length is 14 residues. Germline-derived CDR1 and CDR2 are SGHAT and FQDESV (reference sequence). Trimming removed 5 bases at V and 5 bases at J, with 15 bases between. The CDR3 coding sequence is TGTGCCAGCAGCGCGAGCCGGGACGGTTATGGCTACACCTTC. Protein product: CASSASRDGYGYTF.

This clone was seen a handful of times. The chain recombines TRBV5-1 with TRBJ2-5, with 7 bases fitting TRBD2. Looked up from germline, CDR1 is SGHRS and CDR2 is YFSETQ. This CDR3 has 16 residues. The ends lost 4 bases at V and 4 bases at J; junction bases unmatched: 13. CDR3 bases: TGCGCCAGCAGCCCGACCCGGCTAGCGGCCGGAGAGACCCAGTACTTC. It codes for CASSPTRLAAGETQYF.

This rearrangement joins TRBV6-1 to TRBJ1-1; D unclear. CDR3 length: 13 amino acids. Germline loops: CDR1 MNHNS, CDR2 SASEGT. Trimming took 2 bases from V and 3 from J, leaving 7 bases between them. Here the CDR3 DNA reads TGTGCCAGCAGTGAACTCCTTTACACTGAAGCTTTCTTT. It yields the protein CASSELLYTEAFF.

This clone occurred a few times. The rearrangement uses TRBV6-5 and TRBJ2-5, with D perhaps TRBD2 (5 bases). Germline assignment: CDR1 MNHEY and CDR2 SVGAGI. Trimming took 2 bases from V and 4 from J, leaving 8 bases between them. The CDR3 spans 13 residues. The CDR3, as DNA: TGTGCCAGCAGTTACGCGGGTTTAGAGACCCAGTACTTC. The encoded protein is CASSYAGLETQYF.

V gene TRBV19 combines with J gene TRBJ2-3; D may match TRBD1 or TRBD2 (5 bases each). This CDR3 contains 13 residues. V was shortened by 6 bases and J by 2 bases, with 9 bases between the two germline ends. Germline-derived CDR1 and CDR2 are LNHDA and SQIVND (reference sequence). The CDR3 is CASRGTDTDTQYF. The CDR3 DNA sequence: TGTGCCAGTAGAGGGACCGACACAGATACGCAGTATTTT.

This clone was seen only a few times. The chain recombines TRBV6-1 with TRBJ2-3; the D is unclear. The V end lost 7 bases, the J end lost 6 bases, and 14 bases lay between the germline ends. In germline, CDR1 is MNHNS, CDR2 SASEGT. There are 13 residues in the CDR3. DNA of the CDR3: TGTGCCAGCATAAAGGCCCTGGGGGATACGCAGTATTTT. Translating gives CASIKALGDTQYF.

The rearrangement joins TRBV28 to TRBJ2-7; D unresolved. CDR1 and CDR2 (germline): MDHEN, SYDVKM. Between the trimmed V and J ends, which lost 7 bases and 5 bases, there was a span of 12 bases. CDR3 length equals 12 residues. CDR3 DNA: TGTGCCAGCACCCCAGGCCAGCACGAGCAGTACTTC. The encoded protein is CASTPGQHEQYF.

This sequence joins TRBV5-1 and TRBJ2-1; 14 bases line up with TRBD2. CDR3 length equals 17 residues. Trimming cost V 4 bases and J 9 bases; bases outside gene matches: 12. Germline V gene data show CDR1 as SGHRS and CDR2 as YFSETQ. The CDR3 sequence: CASSPGTSGSIGSEQFF. In DNA, the CDR3 is TGCGCCAGCAGCCCCGGGACTAGCGGGAGCATCGGGTCTGAGCAGTTCTTC.

This chain uses TRBV7-6 with TRBJ2-1, with D tentatively TRBD2 (6 bases). V lost 1 base and J 6 bases, leaving 16 bases between the germline ends. The CDR3 covers 16 residues. Germline V gene sequence: CDR1 SGHVS, CDR2 FNYEAQ. For the CDR3, the DNA is TGTGCCAGCAGCTTAGGCGGGTTAGCGGCCTCCAATGAGCAGTTCTTC. It specifies CASSLGGLAASNEQFF.

In its sample, this clone was seen a few times. The CDR3 protein is CASSTGQGTLNYGYTF. The CDR3 nucleotides are TGTGCCAGCTCAACGGGACAGGGGACCCTGAACTATGGCTACACCTTC. The chain recombines TRBV18 with TRBJ1-2; TRBD1 matches at 10 bases. With 5 bases clipped from V and 2 bases from J, the junction kept 8 bases outside the gene matches. The CDR3 contains 16 residues. The germline V gene encodes CDR1 KGHSH and CDR2 LQKENI.

The chain has TRBV28 and TRBJ2-7, with no clear D. V was shortened by 5 bases and J by 2 bases, with 7 bases between the two germline ends. Germline CDR1 is MDHEN and CDR2 is SYDVKM. This CDR3 contains 12 residues. CDR3 in DNA: TGTGCCAGCAGTACCTCTACCTACGAGCAGTACTTC. Translating gives CASSTSTYEQYF.

The rearrangement uses TRBV14 and TRBJ2-1; TRBD2 matches 10 bases. V lost 0 bases to trimming and J lost 4 bases; unmatched junction nucleotides: 15. Germline CDR1 is SGHDN and CDR2 is FVKESK. CDR3 length equals 20 residues. CDR3 sequence (DNA): TGTGCCAGCAGCCAAGATACAGGGTTTGTACTAGCGGGAAAGTACAATGAGCAGTTCTTC. Translated: CASSQDTGFVLAGKYNEQFF. The variable domain in full, completed from reference TRBV14 and TRBJ2-1, reads EAGVTQFPSHSVIEKGQTVTLRCDPISGHDNLYWYRRVMGKEIKFLLHFVKESKQDESGMPNNRFLAERTGGTYSTLKVQPAELEDSGVYFCASSQDTGFVLAGKYNEQFFGPGTRLTVL.

The J gene is TRBJ2-7, the V gene TRBV7-2, with D possibly TRBD2 on 5 matching bases. From germline, CDR1 is SGHTA and CDR2 FQGNSA. V was shortened by 1 base and J by 0 bases, with 13 bases between the two germline ends. The length of the CDR3 is 16 residues. CDR3 bases: TGTGCCAGCAGCTTAGTGTGGGCGGGTCCCTCCTACGAGCAGTACTTC. Amino acids: CASSLVWAGPSYEQYF.

This clone has more than one count but fewer than ten. The genes are TRBV4-2 and TRBJ2-1; 8 bases are a match to TRBD2. After removal of 3 bases from V and 7 bases from J, the junction contained 14 bases not matched to a gene. Germline lookup yields CDR1 LGHNA and CDR2 YNFKEQ. This CDR3 has 17 amino acids. CDR3 DNA sequence: TGTGCCAGCAGCCAGAGAGGAGCGGGAGTGGCTGATAATGAGCAGTTCTTC. Protein: CASSQRGAGVADNEQFF.